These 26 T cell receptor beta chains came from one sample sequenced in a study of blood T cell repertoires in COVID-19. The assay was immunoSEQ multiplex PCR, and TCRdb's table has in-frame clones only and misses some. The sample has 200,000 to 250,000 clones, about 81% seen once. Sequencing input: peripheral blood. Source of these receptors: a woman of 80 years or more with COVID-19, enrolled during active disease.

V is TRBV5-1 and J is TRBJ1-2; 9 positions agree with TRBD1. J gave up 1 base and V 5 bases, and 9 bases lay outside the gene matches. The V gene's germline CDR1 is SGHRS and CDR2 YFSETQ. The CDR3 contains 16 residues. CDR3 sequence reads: CASSATGGQVNYGYTF. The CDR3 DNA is TGCGCCAGCAGTGCTACAGGGGGCCAGGTTAACTATGGCTACACCTTC.

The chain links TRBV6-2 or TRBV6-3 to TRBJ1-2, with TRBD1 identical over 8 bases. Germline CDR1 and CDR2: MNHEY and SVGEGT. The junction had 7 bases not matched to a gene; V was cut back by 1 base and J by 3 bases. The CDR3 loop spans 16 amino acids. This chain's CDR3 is CASSYWVDRADYGYTF. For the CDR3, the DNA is TGTGCCAGCAGTTACTGGGTGGACAGGGCGGACTATGGCTACACCTTC.

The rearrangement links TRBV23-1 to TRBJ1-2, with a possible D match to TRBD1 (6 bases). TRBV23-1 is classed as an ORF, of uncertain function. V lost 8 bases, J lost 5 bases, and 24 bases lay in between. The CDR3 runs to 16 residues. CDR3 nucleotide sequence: TGCGCCAGCTCCGTGGAGGGGGGGGCCCTGGAGTATGGCTACACCTTC. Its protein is CASSVEGGALEYGYTF.

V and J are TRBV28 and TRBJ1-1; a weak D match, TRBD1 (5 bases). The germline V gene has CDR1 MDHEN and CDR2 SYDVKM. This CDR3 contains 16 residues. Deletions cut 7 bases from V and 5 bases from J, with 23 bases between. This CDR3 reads CASKDGRGGERTEAFF. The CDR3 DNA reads TGTGCCAGCAAAGATGGCCGGGGGGGTGAAAGGACTGAAGCTTTCTTT.

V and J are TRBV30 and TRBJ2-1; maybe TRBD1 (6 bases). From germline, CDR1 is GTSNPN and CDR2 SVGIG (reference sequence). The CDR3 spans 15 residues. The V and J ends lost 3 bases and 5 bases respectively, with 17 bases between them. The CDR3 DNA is TGTGCCTGGAGAGGGGTTGGCACAGGGAACAATGAGCAGTTCTTC. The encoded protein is CAWRGVGTGNNEQFF.

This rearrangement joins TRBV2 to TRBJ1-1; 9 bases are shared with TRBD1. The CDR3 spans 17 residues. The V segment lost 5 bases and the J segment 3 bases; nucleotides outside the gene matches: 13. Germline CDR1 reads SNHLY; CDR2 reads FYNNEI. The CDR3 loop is CASSYRGRGNRDTEAFF. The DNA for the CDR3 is TGTGCCAGCAGTTACAGGGGGCGAGGGAATAGGGACACTGAAGCTTTCTTT. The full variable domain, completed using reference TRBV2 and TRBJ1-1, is EPEVTQTPSHQVTQMGQEVILRCVPISNHLYFYWYRQILGQKVEFLVSFYNNEISEKSEIFDDQFSVERPDGSNFTLKIRSTKLEDSAMYFCASSYRGRGNRDTEAFFGQGTRLTVV.

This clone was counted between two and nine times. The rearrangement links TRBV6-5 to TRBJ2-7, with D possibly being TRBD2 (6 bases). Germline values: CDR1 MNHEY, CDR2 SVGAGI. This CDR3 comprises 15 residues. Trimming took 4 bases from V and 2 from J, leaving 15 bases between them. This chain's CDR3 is CASSFEAGPPYEQYF. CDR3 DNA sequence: TGTGCCAGCAGTTTCGAGGCGGGGCCGCCCTACGAGCAGTACTTC.

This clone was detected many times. The CDR3 nucleotides are TGTGCCAGCAGCTTAGACGGAGGTTCACCCCTCCACTTT. Its protein is CASSLDGGSPLHF. The chain joins TRBV7-2 to TRBJ1-6, with no clear D. CDR3 length: 13 amino acids. Per germline, CDR1 SGHTA and CDR2 FQGNSA. V lost 1 base, J lost 9 bases, and 7 bases lay in between.

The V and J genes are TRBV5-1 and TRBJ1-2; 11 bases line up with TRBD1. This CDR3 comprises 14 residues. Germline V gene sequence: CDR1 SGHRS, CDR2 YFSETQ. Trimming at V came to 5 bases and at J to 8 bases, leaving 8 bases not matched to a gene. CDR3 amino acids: CASRVVGQGDGYTF. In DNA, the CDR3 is TGCGCCAGCAGAGTAGTGGGACAGGGGGACGGCTACACCTTC.

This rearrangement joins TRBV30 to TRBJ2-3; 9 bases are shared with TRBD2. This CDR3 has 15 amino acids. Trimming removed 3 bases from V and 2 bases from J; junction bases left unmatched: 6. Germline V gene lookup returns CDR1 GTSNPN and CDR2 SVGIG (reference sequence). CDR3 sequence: CAWRLPSGITDTQYF. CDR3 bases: TGTGCCTGGAGGCTCCCTAGCGGGATCACAGATACGCAGTATTTT.

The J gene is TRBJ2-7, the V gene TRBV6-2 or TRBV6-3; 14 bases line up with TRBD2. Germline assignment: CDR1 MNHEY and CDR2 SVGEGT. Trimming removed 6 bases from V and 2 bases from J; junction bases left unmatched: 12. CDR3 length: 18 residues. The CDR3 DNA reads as TGTGCCAGCAGCCGCGGACTAGCGGGAGGCCTCCGCCCCTACGAGCAGTACTTC. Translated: CASSRGLAGGLRPYEQYF.

Here the CDR3 DNA reads TGTGCCAGCAGCTTAAGACAGAACTATGGCTACACCTTC. Its protein product is CASSLRQNYGYTF. The V call is TRBV7-3, the J call TRBJ1-2, with D tentatively TRBD1 (5 bases). The CDR3 has 13 amino acids. V was cut by 1 base and J by 2 bases, with 5 bases left in between. Germline CDR1 SGHTA, CDR2 FQGTGA.

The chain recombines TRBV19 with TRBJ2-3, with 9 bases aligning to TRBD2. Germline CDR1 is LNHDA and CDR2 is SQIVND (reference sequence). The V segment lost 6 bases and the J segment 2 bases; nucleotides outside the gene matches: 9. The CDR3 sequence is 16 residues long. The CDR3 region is CASSRLTSGYTDTQYF. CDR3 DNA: TGTGCCAGTAGCCGTCTGACTAGCGGATACACAGATACGCAGTATTTT.

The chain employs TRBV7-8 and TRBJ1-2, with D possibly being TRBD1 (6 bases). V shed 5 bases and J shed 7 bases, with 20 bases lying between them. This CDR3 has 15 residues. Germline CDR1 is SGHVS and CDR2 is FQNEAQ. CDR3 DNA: TGTGCCAGCAGCCATGCAGCTCTGACAGGATTTGGCTACACCTTC. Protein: CASSHAALTGFGYTF.

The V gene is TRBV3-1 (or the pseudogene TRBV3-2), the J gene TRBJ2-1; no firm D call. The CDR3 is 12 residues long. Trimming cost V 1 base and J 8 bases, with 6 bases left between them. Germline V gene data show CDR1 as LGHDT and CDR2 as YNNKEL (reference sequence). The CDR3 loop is CASSQVEYEQFF. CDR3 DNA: TGTGCCAGCAGCCAAGTTGAGTATGAGCAGTTCTTC.

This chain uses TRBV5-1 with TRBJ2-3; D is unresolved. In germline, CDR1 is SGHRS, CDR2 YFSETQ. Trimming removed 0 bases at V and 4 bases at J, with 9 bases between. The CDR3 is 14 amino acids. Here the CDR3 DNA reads TGCGCCAGCAGCTTGGGACTCAAGGCAGATACGCAGTATTTT. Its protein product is CASSLGLKADTQYF.

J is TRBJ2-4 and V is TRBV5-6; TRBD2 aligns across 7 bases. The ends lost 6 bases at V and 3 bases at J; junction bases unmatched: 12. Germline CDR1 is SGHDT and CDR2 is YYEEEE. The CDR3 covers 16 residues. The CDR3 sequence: CASTLAGASVKNIQYF. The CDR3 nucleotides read TGTGCCAGCACCTTAGCGGGTGCAAGCGTCAAAAACATTCAGTACTTC.

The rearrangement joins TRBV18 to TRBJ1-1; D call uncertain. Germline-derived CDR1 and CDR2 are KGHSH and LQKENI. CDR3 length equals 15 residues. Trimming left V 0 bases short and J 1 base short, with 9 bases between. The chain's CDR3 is CASSPPQDSNTEAFF. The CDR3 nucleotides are TGTGCCAGCTCACCACCCCAGGACTCGAACACTGAAGCTTTCTTT. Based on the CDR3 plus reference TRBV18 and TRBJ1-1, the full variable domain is NAGVMQNPRHLVRRRGQEARLRCSPMKGHSHVYWYRQLPEEGLKFMVYLQKENIIDESGMPKERFSAEFPKEGPSILRIQQVVRGDSAAYFCASSPPQDSNTEAFFGQGTRLTVV.

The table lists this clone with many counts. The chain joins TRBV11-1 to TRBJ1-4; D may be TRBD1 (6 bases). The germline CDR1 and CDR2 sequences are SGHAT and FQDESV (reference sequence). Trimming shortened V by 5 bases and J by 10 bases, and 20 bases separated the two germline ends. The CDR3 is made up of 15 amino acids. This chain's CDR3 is CASSERQVSGGKLFF. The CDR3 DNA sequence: TGTGCCAGCAGCGAGCGACAGGTCTCAGGAGGAAAACTGTTTTTT.

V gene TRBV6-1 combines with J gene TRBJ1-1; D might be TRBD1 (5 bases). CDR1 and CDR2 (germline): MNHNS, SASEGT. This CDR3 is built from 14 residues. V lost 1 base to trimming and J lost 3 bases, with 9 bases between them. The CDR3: CASSEVDSYTEAFF. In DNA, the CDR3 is TGTGCCAGCAGTGAAGTAGACAGCTACACTGAAGCTTTCTTT.

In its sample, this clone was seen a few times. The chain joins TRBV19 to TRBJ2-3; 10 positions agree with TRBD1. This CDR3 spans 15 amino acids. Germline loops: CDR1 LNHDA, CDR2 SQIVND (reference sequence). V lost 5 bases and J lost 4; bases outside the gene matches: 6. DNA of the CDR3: TGTGCCAGTAGTCCGAGGGACAGGGGACCAGATACGCAGTATTTT. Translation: CASSPRDRGPDTQYF.

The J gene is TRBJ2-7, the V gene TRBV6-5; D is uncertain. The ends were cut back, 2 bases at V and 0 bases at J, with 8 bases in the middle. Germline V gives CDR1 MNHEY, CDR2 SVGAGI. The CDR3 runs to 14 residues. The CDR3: CASSYQAGSYEQYF. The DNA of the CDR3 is TGTGCCAGCAGTTACCAGGCAGGCTCCTACGAGCAGTACTTC.

DNA for the CDR3: TGTGCCAGCTCACCACAAAAGACAGGGTCGGTTGGCTACACCTTC. This sequence encodes CASSPQKTGSVGYTF. The chain combines TRBV18 with TRBJ1-2; 7 bases are shared with TRBD1. The germline CDR1 and CDR2 sequences are KGHSH and LQKENI. Trimming at V came to 1 base and at J to 7 bases, leaving 9 bases not matched to a gene. This CDR3 spans 15 amino acids.

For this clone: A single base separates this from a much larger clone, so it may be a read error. The CDR3 protein is CASSSGQYNEQFF. The CDR3 DNA reads TGTGCCAGCAGCTCGGGACAGTACAATGAGCAGTTCTTC. The rearrangement links TRBV7-2 to TRBJ2-1; 7 bases are shared with TRBD1. The ends lost 4 bases at V and 4 bases at J; junction bases unmatched: 1. Germline values: CDR1 SGHTA, CDR2 FQGNSA. The CDR3 is 13 residues long.

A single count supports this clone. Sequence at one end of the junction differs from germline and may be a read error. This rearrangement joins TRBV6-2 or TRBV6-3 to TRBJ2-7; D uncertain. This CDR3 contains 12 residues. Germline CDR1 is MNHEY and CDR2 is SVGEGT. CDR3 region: CASSYAAYEQYF. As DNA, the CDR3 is TGTGCCAGCAGTTACGCCGCCTATGAGCAGTACTTC.

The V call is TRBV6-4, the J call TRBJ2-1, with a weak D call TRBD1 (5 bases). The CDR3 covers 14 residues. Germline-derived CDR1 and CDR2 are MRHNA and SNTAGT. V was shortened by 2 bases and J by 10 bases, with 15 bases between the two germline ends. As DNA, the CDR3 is TGTGCCAGCAGTGACCAGGGATCGGCAGACGAGCAGTTCTTC. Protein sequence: CASSDQGSADEQFF.